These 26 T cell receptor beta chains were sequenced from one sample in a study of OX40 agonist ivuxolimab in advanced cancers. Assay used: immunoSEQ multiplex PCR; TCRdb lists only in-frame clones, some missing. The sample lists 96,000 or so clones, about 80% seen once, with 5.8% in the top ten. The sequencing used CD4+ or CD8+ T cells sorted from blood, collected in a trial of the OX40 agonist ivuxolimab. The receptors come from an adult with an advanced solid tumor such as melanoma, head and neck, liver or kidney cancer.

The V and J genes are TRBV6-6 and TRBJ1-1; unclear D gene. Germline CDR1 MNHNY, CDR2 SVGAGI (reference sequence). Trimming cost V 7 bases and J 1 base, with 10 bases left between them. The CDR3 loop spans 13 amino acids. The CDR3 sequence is CASTTGGNTEAFF. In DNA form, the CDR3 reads TGTGCCAGCACCACGGGAGGGAACACTGAAGCTTTCTTT.

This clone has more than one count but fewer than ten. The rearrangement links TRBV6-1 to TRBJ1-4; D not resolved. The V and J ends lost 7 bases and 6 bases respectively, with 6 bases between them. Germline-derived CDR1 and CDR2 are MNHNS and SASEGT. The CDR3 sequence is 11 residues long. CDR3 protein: CASKYDEKLFF. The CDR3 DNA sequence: TGTGCCAGCAAATATGATGAAAAACTGTTTTTT.

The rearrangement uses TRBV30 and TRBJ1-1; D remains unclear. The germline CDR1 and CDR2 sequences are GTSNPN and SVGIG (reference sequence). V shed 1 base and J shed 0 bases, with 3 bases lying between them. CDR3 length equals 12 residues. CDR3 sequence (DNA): TGTGCCTGGAGTGGTTTGAACACTGAAGCTTTCTTT. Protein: CAWSGLNTEAFF.

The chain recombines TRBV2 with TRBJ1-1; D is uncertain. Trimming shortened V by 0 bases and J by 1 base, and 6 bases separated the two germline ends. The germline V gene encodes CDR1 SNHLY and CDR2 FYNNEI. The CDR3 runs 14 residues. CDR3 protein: CASSEALRNTEAFF. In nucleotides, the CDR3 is TGTGCCAGCAGTGAAGCGCTTCGGAACACTGAAGCTTTCTTT. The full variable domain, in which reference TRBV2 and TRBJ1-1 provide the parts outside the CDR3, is EPEVTQTPSHQVTQMGQEVILRCVPISNHLYFYWYRQILGQKVEFLVSFYNNEISEKSEIFDDQFSVERPDGSNFTLKIRSTKLEDSAMYFCASSEALRNTEAFFGQGTRLTVV.

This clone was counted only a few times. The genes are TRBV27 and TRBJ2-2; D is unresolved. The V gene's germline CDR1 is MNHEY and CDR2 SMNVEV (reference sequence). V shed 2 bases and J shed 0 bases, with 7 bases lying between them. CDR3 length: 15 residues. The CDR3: CASSLVGANTGELFF. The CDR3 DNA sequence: TGTGCCAGCAGTTTAGTTGGGGCGAACACCGGGGAGCTGTTTTTT.

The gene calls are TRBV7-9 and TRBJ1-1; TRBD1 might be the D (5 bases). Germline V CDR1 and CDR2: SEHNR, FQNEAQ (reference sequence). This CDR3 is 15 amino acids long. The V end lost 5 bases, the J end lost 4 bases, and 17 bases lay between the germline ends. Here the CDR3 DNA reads TGTGCCAGCAGCATTCGAAGGGGCTCGGGCACTGAAGCTTTCTTT. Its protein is CASSIRRGSGTEAFF.

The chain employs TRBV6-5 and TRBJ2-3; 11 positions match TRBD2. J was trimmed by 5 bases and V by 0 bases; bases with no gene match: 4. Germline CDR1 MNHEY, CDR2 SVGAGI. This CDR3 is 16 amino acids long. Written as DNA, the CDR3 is TGTGCCAGCAGTTACTCGACTAGCGGGGTGGGAGATACGCAGTATTTT. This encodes CASSYSTSGVGDTQYF.

The CDR3 nucleotides are TGTGCCAGCAGCCTCGACAATGAAAAACTGTTTTTT. Its protein product is CASSLDNEKLFF. This chain links TRBV6-5 with TRBJ1-4, with D unclear. Germline assignment: CDR1 MNHEY and CDR2 SVGAGI. V lost 6 bases and J 5 bases, leaving 7 bases between the germline ends. CDR3 length: 12 amino acids.

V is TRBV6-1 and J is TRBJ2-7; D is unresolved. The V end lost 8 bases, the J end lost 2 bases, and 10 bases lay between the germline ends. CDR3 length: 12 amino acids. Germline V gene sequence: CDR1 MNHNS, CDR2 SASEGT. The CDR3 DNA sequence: TGTGCCAGCTCAGCAGGACCCTACGAGCAGTACTTC. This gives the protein CASSAGPYEQYF.

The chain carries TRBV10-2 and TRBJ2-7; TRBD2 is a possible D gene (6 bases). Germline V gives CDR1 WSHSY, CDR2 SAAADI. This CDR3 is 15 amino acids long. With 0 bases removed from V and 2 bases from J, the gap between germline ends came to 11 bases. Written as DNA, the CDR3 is TGCGCCAGCAGTGAGTCGGTTAGCGGCCCCTACGAGCAGTACTTC. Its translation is CASSESVSGPYEQYF.

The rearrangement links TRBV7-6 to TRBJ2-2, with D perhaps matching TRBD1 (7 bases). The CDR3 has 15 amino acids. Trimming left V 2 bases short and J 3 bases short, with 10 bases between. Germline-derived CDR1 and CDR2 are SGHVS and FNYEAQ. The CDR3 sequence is CASSLRRGDTGELFF. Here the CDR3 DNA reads TGTGCCAGCAGCTTACGCAGGGGGGACACCGGGGAGCTGTTTTTT.

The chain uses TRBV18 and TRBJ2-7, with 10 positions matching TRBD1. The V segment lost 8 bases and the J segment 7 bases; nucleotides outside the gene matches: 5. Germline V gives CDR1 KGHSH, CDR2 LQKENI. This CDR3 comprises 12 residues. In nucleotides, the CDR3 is TGTGCCAGCGGGACAGGGGCGAGGGAGCAGTACTTC. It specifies CASGTGAREQYF. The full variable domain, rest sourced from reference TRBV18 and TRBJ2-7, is NAGVMQNPRHLVRRRGQEARLRCSPMKGHSHVYWYRQLPEEGLKFMVYLQKENIIDESGMPKERFSAEFPKEGPSILRIQQVVRGDSAAYFCASGTGAREQYFGPGTRLTVT.

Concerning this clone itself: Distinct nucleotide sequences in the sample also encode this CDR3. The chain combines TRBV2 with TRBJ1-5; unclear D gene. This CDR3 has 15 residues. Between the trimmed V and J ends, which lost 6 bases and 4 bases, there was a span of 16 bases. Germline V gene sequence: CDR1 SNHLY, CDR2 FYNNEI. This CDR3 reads CASSKERGINQPQHF. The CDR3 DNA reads TGTGCCAGCAGCAAGGAACGAGGGATTAATCAGCCCCAGCATTTT.

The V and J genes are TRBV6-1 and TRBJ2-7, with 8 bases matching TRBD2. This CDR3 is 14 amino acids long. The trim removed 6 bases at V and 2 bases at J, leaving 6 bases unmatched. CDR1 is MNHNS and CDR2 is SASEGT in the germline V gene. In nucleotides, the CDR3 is TGTGCCAGCAGGGATGGCGGGGGGACCTACGAGCAGTACTTC. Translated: CASRDGGGTYEQYF.

This chain's CDR3 is CASSPDREYGYTF. CDR3 nucleotides: TGTGCCAGCAGCCCGGACAGGGAATATGGCTACACCTTC. J is TRBJ1-2 and V is TRBV2; 8 nucleotides match TRBD1. The ends lost 6 bases at V and 5 bases at J; junction bases unmatched: 5. The length of the CDR3 is 13 residues. CDR1 is SNHLY, CDR2 FYNNEI, per germline. Drawing the rest from reference TRBV2 and TRBJ1-2, the complete variable domain is EPEVTQTPSHQVTQMGQEVILRCVPISNHLYFYWYRQILGQKVEFLVSFYNNEISEKSEIFDDQFSVERPDGSNFTLKIRSTKLEDSAMYFCASSPDREYGYTFGSGTRLTVV.

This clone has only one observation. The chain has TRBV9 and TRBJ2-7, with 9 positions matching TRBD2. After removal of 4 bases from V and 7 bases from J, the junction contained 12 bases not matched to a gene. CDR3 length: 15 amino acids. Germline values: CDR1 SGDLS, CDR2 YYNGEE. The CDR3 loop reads CASSSSGTSWGEQYF. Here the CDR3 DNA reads TGTGCCAGCAGCTCATCCGGGACTAGCTGGGGAGAGCAGTACTTC.

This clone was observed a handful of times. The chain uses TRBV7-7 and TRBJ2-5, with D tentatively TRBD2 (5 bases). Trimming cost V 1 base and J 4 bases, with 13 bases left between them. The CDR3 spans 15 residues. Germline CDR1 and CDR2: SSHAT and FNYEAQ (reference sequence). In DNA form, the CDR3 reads TGTGCCAGCAGCTTAGGTGGGAGAAATGGAGAGACCCAGTACTTC. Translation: CASSLGGRNGETQYF.

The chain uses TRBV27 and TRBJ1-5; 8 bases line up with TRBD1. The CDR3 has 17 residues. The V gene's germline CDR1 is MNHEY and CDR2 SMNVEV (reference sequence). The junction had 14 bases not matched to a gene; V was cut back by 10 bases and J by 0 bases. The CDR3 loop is CAILRQGPLYSNQPQHF. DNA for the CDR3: TGTGCCATCCTTAGACAGGGGCCCCTATATAGCAATCAGCCCCAGCATTTT.

The DNA for the CDR3 is TGCGCCAGCAGCTCCCCGGGACAGGGGGTTTTTGGCTACACCTTC. This codes for CASSSPGQGVFGYTF. The rearrangement uses TRBV4-3 and TRBJ1-2, with 11 bases lining up with TRBD1. Germline-derived CDR1 and CDR2 are LGHNA and YSLEER. This CDR3 spans 15 amino acids. V lost 5 bases, J lost 7 bases, and 9 bases stayed unmatched.

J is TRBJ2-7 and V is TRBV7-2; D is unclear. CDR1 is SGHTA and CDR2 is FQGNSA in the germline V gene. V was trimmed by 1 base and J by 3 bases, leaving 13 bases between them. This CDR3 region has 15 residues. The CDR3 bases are TGTGCCAGCAGCTTAGGGAACAGTGGCCTCTACGAGCAGTACTTC. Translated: CASSLGNSGLYEQYF.

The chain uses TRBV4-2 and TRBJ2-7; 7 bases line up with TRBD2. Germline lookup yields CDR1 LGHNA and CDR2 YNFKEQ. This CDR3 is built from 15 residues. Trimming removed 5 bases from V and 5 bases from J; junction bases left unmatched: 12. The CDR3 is CASSKGSGAGDEQYF. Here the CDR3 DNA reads TGTGCCAGCAGCAAAGGAAGCGGGGCGGGGGACGAGCAGTACTTC.

The CDR3 bases are TGTGCCAGCAGCTTAGAAAGGGGGCTAAATCGTAATTCACCCCTCCACTTT. Translated, it gives CASSLERGLNRNSPLHF. The chain combines TRBV7-2 with TRBJ1-6, with 7 bases that match TRBD1. Unmatched junction bases numbered 9, after V lost 1 base and J lost 6 bases. The CDR3 consists of 17 residues. Per the germline V gene, CDR1 is SGHTA and CDR2 is FQGNSA.

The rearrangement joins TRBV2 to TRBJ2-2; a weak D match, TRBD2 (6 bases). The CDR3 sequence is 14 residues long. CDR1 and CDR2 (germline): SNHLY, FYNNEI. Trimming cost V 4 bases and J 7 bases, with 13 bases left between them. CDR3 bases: TGTGCCAGCAGTGTAACTCCTAGCGACGGGGAGCTGTTTTTT. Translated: CASSVTPSDGELFF.

DNA of the CDR3: TGTGCCAGCAGCTTACAGAGATGGACTAGCGGGACACAAAATGAGCAGTTCTTC. Residues: CASSLQRWTSGTQNEQFF. The chain uses TRBV7-9 and TRBJ2-1; the match to TRBD2 covers 12 bases. The CDR3 has 18 residues. J gave up 7 bases and V 2 bases, and 12 bases lay outside the gene matches. CDR1 SEHNR and CDR2 FQNEAQ come from the germline V gene (reference sequence).

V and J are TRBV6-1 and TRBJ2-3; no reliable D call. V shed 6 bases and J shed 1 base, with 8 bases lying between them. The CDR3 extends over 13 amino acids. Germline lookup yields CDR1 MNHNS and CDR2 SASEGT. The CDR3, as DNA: TGTGCCAGCAGGGTTCTAGGCACAGATACGCAGTATTTT. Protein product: CASRVLGTDTQYF.

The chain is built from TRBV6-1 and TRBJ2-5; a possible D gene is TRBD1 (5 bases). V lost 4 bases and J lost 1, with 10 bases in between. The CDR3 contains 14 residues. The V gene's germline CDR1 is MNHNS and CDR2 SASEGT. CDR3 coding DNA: TGTGCCAGCAGTGGGGGCAGAGGCCAAGAGACCCAGTACTTC. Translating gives CASSGGRGQETQYF.